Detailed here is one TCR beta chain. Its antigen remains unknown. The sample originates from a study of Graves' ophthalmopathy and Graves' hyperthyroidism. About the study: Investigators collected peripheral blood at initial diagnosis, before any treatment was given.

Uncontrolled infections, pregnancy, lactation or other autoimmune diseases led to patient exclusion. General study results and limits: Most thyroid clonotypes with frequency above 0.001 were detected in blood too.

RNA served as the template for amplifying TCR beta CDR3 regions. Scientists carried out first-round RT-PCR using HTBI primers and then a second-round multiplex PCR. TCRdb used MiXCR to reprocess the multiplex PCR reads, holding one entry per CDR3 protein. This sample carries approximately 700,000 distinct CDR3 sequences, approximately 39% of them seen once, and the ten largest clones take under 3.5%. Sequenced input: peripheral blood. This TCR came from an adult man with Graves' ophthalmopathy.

CDR3 DNA sequence: TGTGCCAGCAGTGCTAGGGGACTAGCGGATTCCTACGAGCAGTACTTC. It encodes CASSARGLADSYEQYF. The chain combines TRBV25-1 with TRBJ2-7; 11 bases fit TRBD2. V shed 4 bases, J shed 1 base, and the junction held 6 bases outside the gene matches. The germline CDR1 and CDR2 sequences are MGHDK and SYGVNS. The CDR3 is 16 residues long.